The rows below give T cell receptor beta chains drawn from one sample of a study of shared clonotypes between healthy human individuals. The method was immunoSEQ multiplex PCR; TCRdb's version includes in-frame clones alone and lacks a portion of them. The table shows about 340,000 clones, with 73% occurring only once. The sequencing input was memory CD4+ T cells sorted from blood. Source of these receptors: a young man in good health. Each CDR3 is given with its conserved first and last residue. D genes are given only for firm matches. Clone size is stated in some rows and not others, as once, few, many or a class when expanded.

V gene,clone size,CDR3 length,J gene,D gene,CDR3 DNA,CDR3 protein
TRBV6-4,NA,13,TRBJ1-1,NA,TGTGCCAGCAGTGTCAATCCCAACACTGAAGCTTTCTTT,CASSVNPNTEAFF
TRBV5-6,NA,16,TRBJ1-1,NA,TGTGCCAGCAGCTTGTTTGGGGGGGTAGGAAACACTGAAGCTTTCTTT,CASSLFGGVGNTEAFF
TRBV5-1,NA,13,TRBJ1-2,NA,TGCGCCAGCAGCTTTAGTGCCGACTATGGCTACACCTTC,CASSFSADYGYTF
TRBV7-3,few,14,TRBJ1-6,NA,TGTGCCAGCAGCTCCCTTCCGGAAGGGTCACCCCTCCACTTT,CASSSLPEGSPLHF
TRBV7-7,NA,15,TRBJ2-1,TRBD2,TGTGCTAGCAGCTTAGACGGGAGGGCCGTGGATGAGCAGTTCTTC,CASSLDGRAVDEQFF
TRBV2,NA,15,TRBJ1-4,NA,TGTGCCAGCAGTGATCTCAGCAAAAGTAATGAAAAACTGTTTTTT,CASSDLSKSNEKLFF
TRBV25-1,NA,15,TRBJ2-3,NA,TGTGCCAGCAGTGTGGCCGGGACTGGAAGAGATACGCAGTATTTT,CASSVAGTGRDTQYF
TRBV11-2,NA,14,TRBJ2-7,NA,TGTGCCAGCAGCCTCAGGGTACAGGCGGGCGAGCAGTACTTC,CASSLRVQAGEQYF
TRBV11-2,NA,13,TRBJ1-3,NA,TGTGCCAGCAGCTTACAGGGTGGAAACACCATATATTTT,CASSLQGGNTIYF
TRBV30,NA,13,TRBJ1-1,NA,TGTGCCCTAACCGGACAGTCGAACACTGAAGCTTTCTTT,CALTGQSNTEAFF
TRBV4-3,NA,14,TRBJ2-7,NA,TGCGCCAGCAGCCAAGAACCCGGATCGTACGAGCAGTACTTC,CASSQEPGSYEQYF
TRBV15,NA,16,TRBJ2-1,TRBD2,TGTGCCACCAGCAGAGATCGGTTAGCGGGAGTCGTTGAGCAGTTCTTC,CATSRDRLAGVVEQFF
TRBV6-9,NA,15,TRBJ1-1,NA,TGTGCCAGCCCATTGACTAAGGGCCTTATGACTGAAGCTTTCTTT,CASPLTKGLMTEAFF
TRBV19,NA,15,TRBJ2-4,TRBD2,TGTGCCAGTAGTATATTAGCGGGAGCCAAAAACATTCAGTACTTC,CASSILAGAKNIQYF
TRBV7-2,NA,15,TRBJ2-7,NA,TGTGCCAGCAGCTTGGGGGCGGGCCGCCAATACGAGCAGTACTTC,CASSLGAGRQYEQYF
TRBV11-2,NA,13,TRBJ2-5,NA,TGTGCCAGCAGCTTAGGGGGTCCTGAGACCCAGTACTTC,CASSLGGPETQYF
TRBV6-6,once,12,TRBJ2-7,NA,TGTGCCAGCCGCGGGGGCGGGGCCGAGCAGTACTTC,CASRGGGAEQYF
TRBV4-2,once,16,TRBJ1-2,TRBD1,TGTGCCAGCAGCCAAGGAGGACAGGGTATTTCCTATGGCTACACCTTC,CASSQGGQGISYGYTF